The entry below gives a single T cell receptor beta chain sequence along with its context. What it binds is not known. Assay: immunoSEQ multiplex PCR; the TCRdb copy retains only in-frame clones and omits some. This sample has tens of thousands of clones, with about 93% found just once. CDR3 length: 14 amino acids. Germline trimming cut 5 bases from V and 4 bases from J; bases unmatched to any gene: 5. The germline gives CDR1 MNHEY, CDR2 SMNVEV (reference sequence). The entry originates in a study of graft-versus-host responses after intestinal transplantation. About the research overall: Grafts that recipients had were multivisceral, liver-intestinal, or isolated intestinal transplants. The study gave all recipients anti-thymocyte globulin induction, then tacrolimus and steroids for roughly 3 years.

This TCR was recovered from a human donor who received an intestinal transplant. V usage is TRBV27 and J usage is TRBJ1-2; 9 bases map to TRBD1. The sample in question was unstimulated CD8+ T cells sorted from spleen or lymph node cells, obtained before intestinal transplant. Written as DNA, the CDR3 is TGTGCCAGCAGTCCCGGGACAGGGAGCTATGGCTACACCTTC. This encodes CASSPGTGSYGYTF.